The table lists the clone carrying this T cell receptor (beta chain) with many counts. Its cognate antigen is unknown. In making TCR beta libraries, quantitative 5'-RACE with molecular barcodes was used. TCRdb used MiXCR to reprocess the 5' RACE reads, holding one entry per CDR3 protein. The sample shows 200,000 to 250,000 distinct CDR3 sequences, about 7% of them seen only once. These data come from a study of CD8 T cells in ankylosing spondylitis. The study, taken as a whole, reports: Ankylosing spondylitis blood seemed to carry a telltale TCR beta motif made of several highly homologous variants. Clones linked with disease were CD8+ and fairly uncommon in the peripheral blood.

This CDR3 is 12 amino acids long. The V end lost 8 bases, the J end lost 8 bases, and 15 bases lay between the germline ends. Germline V CDR1 and CDR2: MNHEY, SMNVEV (reference sequence). The specimen was blood, either unsorted or a sorted T cell fraction (not recorded which). The clonotype originates from a male donor with ankylosing spondylitis. This chain links TRBV27 with TRBJ1-2; unclear D gene. CDR3 sequence: CASYSTLEGYTF. CDR3 bases: TGTGCCAGCTACAGCACCCTGGAGGGCTACACCTTC.